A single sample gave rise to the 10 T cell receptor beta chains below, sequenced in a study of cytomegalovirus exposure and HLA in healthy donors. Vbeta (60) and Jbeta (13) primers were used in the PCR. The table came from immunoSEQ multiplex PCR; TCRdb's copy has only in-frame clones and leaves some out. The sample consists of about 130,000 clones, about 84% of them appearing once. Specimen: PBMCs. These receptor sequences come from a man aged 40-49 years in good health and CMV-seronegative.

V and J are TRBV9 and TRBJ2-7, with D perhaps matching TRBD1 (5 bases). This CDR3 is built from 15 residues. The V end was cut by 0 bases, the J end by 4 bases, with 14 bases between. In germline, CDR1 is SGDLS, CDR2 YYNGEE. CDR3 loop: CASSVASGNAYEQYF. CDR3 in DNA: TGTGCCAGCAGCGTAGCTTCAGGGAACGCTTACGAGCAGTACTTC.

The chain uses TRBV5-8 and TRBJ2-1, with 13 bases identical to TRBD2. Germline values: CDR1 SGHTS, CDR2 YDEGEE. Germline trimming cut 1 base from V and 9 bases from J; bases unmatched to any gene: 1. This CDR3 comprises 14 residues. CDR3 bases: TGTGCCAGCAGCTTGACTAGCGGGGGGGGTGAGCAGTTCTTC. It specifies CASSLTSGGGEQFF.

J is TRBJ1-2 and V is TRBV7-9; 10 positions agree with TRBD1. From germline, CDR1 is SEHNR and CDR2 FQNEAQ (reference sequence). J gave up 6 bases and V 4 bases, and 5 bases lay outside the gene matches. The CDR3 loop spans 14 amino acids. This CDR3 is CASSSGQGVDGYTF. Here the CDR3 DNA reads TGTGCCAGCAGCTCCGGACAGGGGGTTGATGGCTACACCTTC.

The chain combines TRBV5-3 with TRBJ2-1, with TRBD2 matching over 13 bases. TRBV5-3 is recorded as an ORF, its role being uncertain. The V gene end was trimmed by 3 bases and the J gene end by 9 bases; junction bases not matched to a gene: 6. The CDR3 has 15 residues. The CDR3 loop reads CARSSTSGGRGEQFF. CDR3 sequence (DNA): TGTGCCAGAAGCTCGACTAGCGGGGGGCGGGGTGAGCAGTTCTTC.

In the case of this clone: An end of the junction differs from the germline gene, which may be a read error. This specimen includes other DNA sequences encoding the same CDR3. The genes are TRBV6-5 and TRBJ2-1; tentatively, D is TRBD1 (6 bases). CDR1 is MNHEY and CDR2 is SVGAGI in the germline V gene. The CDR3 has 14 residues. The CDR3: CASSPTDSLNEQFF. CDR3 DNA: TGTGCCAGCAGTCCTACGGACAGTCTCAATGAACAGTTCTTC.

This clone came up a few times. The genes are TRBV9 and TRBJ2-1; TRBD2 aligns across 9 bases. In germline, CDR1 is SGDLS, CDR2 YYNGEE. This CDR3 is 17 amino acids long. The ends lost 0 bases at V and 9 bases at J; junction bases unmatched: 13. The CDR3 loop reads CASSVDEYGAGGPEQFF. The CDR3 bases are TGTGCCAGCAGCGTAGACGAATACGGGGCGGGGGGGCCTGAGCAGTTCTTC. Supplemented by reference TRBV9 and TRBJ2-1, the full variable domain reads DSGVTQTPKHLITATGQRVTLRCSPRSGDLSVYWYQQSLDQGLQFLIQYYNGEERAKGNILERFSAQQFPDLHSELNLSSLELGDSALYFCASSVDEYGAGGPEQFFGPGTRLTVL.

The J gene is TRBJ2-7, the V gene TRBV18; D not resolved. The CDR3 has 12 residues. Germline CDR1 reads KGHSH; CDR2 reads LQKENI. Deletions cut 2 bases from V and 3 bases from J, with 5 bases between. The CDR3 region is CASSPTVYEQYF. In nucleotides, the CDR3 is TGTGCCAGCTCACCAACAGTCTACGAGCAGTACTTC.

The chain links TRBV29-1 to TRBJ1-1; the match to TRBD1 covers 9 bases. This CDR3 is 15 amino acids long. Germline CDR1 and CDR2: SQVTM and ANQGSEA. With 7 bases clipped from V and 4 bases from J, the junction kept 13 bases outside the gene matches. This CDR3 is CSAEVPTGGVTEAFF. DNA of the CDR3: TGCAGCGCAGAGGTTCCCACAGGGGGCGTCACTGAAGCTTTCTTT.

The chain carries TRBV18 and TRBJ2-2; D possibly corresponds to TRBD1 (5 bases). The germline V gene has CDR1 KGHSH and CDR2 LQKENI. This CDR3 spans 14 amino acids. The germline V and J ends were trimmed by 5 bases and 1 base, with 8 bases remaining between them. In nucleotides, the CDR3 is TGTGCCAGCTCAAAGGACAAGAACACCGGGGAGCTGTTTTTT. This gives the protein CASSKDKNTGELFF. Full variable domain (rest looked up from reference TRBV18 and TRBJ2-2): NAGVMQNPRHLVRRRGQEARLRCSPMKGHSHVYWYRQLPEEGLKFMVYLQKENIIDESGMPKERFSAEFPKEGPSILRIQQVVRGDSAAYFCASSKDKNTGELFFGEGSRLTVL.

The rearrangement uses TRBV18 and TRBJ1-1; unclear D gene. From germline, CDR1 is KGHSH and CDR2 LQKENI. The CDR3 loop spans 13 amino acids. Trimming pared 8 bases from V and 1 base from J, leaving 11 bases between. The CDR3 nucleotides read TGTGCCAGCCAAGCGGACCAGAACACTGAAGCTTTCTTT. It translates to CASQADQNTEAFF.